The 20 T cell receptor beta chains given below trace back to one sample, sequenced in a study of cytomegalovirus exposure and HLA in healthy donors. Primers for the PCR totalled 60 Vbeta and 13 Jbeta. Some clones are missing from TCRdb's copy, which holds only in-frame ones; the method was immunoSEQ multiplex PCR. The sample yields approximately 100,000 clones, about four fifths seen once. The sequenced material came from PBMCs. The receptors derive from a woman in her forties in good health and CMV-seronegative.

The chain is built from TRBV5-1 and TRBJ2-1; 8 nucleotides line up with TRBD2. Germline V gives CDR1 SGHRS, CDR2 YFSETQ. CDR3 size: 17 residues. Trimming took 2 bases from V and 0 from J; bases not matched to a gene: 7. This CDR3 is CASSFVLRGASYNEQFF. DNA of the CDR3: TGCGCCAGCAGCTTCGTATTGCGGGGGGCCTCCTACAATGAGCAGTTCTTC.

DNA of the CDR3: TGTGCAAGTCGTTTCACCTGGAGCGAGCAGTACTTC. As protein: CASRFTWSEQYF. The chain combines TRBV12-2 with TRBJ2-7; the D segment call TRBD2 is taken from the table without a DNA check. TRBV12-2 constitutes a pseudogene. This CDR3 is built from 12 residues.

This rearrangement joins TRBV19 to TRBJ1-2; 7 nucleotides align to TRBD1. The ends lost 6 bases at V and 8 bases at J; junction bases unmatched: 9. This CDR3 region has 13 residues. The germline CDR1 and CDR2 sequences are LNHDA and SQIVND (reference sequence). The chain's CDR3 is CASSPQGNGGYTF. The CDR3 DNA reads as TGTGCCAGTAGCCCACAGGGGAATGGCGGCTACACCTTC.

V usage is TRBV7-2 and J usage is TRBJ1-1, with D perhaps TRBD1 (5 bases). Trimming took 3 bases from V and 1 from J, leaving 12 bases between them. Germline V lookup: CDR1 SGHTA, CDR2 FQGNSA. This CDR3 region has 15 residues. CDR3 sequence: CASSFGGGGNTEAFF. The CDR3 DNA follows: TGTGCCAGCAGCTTTGGGGGAGGCGGGAACACTGAAGCTTTCTTT.

The V gene is TRBV29-1, the J gene TRBJ2-1; 7 nucleotides line up with TRBD1. The trim removed 5 bases at V and 8 bases at J, leaving 12 bases unmatched. CDR1 and CDR2 from the germline V gene are SQVTM and ANQGSEA. This CDR3 is 14 amino acids long. The CDR3 protein is CSVSATGFGDEQFF. CDR3 in DNA: TGCAGCGTTTCAGCGACAGGGTTTGGTGATGAGCAGTTCTTC.

This chain joins TRBV6-6 and TRBJ2-7, with 12 positions matching TRBD2. From germline, CDR1 is MNHNY and CDR2 SVGAGI (reference sequence). This CDR3 is 16 amino acids long. J was trimmed by 3 bases and V by 4 bases; bases with no gene match: 7. The CDR3 DNA follows: TGTGCCAGCAGTTCCCCGACTAGCGGGGGTTACTACGAGCAGTACTTC. This translates into CASSSPTSGGYYEQYF.

In nucleotides, the CDR3 is TGTGCCAGCAAGACTAGCGGGGGGTCCTACGAGCAGTACTTC. Its translation: CASKTSGGSYEQYF. The rearrangement links TRBV6-1 to TRBJ2-7; 13 bases match TRBD2. This CDR3 has 14 residues. Losses at the gene ends were 7 bases for V and 1 base for J; bases not matched to a gene: 1. From germline, CDR1 is MNHNS and CDR2 SASEGT.

In its sample, this clone was seen once. The chain employs TRBV7-2 and TRBJ2-5, with unresolved D. The better agreement between TRBJ2-7 and the DNA end casts doubt on the J call. The CDR3 is made up of 15 amino acids. The germline CDR1 and CDR2 sequences are SGHTA and FQGNSA. The DNA of the CDR3 is TGTGCCAGTGTGTCATCGGCGTCTCTCGGGTACGAGCAGTACTTC. It specifies CASVSSASLGYEQYF.

The chain uses TRBV6-6 and TRBJ1-1, with TRBD1 matching over 9 bases. V was pared by 4 bases and J by 3 bases, with 6 bases of the junction left unmatched. This CDR3 contains 15 residues. The germline CDR1 and CDR2 sequences are MNHNY and SVGAGI (reference sequence). The CDR3 sequence is CASSSAGTGHTEAFF. In nucleotides, the CDR3 is TGTGCCAGCAGTTCCGCCGGGACAGGGCACACTGAAGCTTTCTTT.

The rearrangement uses TRBV6-1 and TRBJ2-3; 8 bases align to TRBD2. The ends lost 3 bases at V and 3 bases at J; junction bases unmatched: 5. CDR1 is MNHNS and CDR2 is SASEGT in the germline V gene. This CDR3 contains 15 residues. The CDR3 nucleotides are TGTGCCAGCAGTGAGGGTAGCGGGGCGACAGATACGCAGTATTTT. Its protein is CASSEGSGATDTQYF.

This clone was observed a handful of times. V is TRBV5-8 and J is TRBJ1-2; D might be TRBD1 (5 bases). V dropped 0 bases and J dropped 4 bases, with 13 bases sitting between them. The CDR3 is made up of 15 amino acids. The V gene's germline CDR1 is SGHTS and CDR2 YDEGEE. In nucleotides, the CDR3 is TGTGCCAGCAGCTTGGAGACTGGGACTTTCTATGGCTACACCTTC. This translates into CASSLETGTFYGYTF.

V gene TRBV7-9 combines with J gene TRBJ1-4, with D possibly matching TRBD1 (6 bases). Between the trimmed V and J ends, which lost 1 base and 4 bases, there was a span of 10 bases. CDR1 is SEHNR, CDR2 FQNEAQ, per germline (reference sequence). The CDR3 loop spans 15 amino acids. The CDR3 is CASSLVGGNNEKLFF. Here the CDR3 DNA reads TGTGCCAGCAGCTTAGTAGGGGGTAATAATGAAAAACTGTTTTTT.

V is TRBV10-3 and J is TRBJ1-2; 8 nucleotides line up with TRBD1. Unmatched junction bases numbered 12, after V lost 2 bases and J lost 1 base. The CDR3 has 18 residues. Per the germline V gene, CDR1 is ENHRY and CDR2 is SYGVKD. For the CDR3, the DNA is TGTGCCATCAGTGAGAGGGCAGGGGGACAGGCCTTTAACTATGGCTACACCTTC. Amino acids: CAISERAGGQAFNYGYTF.

This chain joins TRBV29-1 and TRBJ2-5; TRBD2 agrees at 12 bases. CDR3 length equals 14 residues. Germline CDR1 reads SQVTM; CDR2 reads ANQGSEA. Germline trimming cut 6 bases from V and 5 bases from J; bases unmatched to any gene: 7. CDR3 nucleotides: TGCAGCGTCCTAGCGGGGGGGCGGGAGGAGACCCAGTACTTC. Its translation: CSVLAGGREETQYF.

The chain uses TRBV6-1 and TRBJ1-5; maybe TRBD1 (6 bases). The ends were cut back, 4 bases at V and 7 bases at J, with 14 bases in the middle. Per germline, CDR1 MNHNS and CDR2 SASEGT. The CDR3 has 14 amino acids. CDR3: CASSVNPGHQPQHF. The CDR3 region has the DNA TGTGCCAGCAGTGTGAACCCGGGACACCAGCCCCAGCATTTT.

This clone showed up just once. CDR3 sequence (DNA): TGTGCCTGGAGTCGGGGACAGGGATACGAGCAGTACTTC. It translates to CAWSRGQGYEQYF. The rearrangement joins TRBV30 to TRBJ2-7, with 9 bases aligning to TRBD1. V shed 2 bases, J shed 4 bases, and the junction held 3 bases outside the gene matches. Germline V gives CDR1 GTSNPN, CDR2 SVGIG (reference sequence). CDR3 length equals 13 residues.

This sequence joins TRBV5-8 and TRBJ2-7, with a tentative D call TRBD1 (6 bases). The germline gives CDR1 SGHTS, CDR2 YDEGEE. The CDR3 contains 14 residues. V dropped 4 bases and J dropped 9 bases, with 20 bases sitting between them. Here the CDR3 DNA reads TGTGCCAGCAGCCCGGGCCCAGGGGTTGCCGGGCAGTACTTC. Translating gives CASSPGPGVAGQYF.

This sequence joins TRBV30 and TRBJ1-1; D is uncertain. The V gene lost 0 bases and the J gene lost 1 base, with 6 bases spanning the gap. Germline CDR1 and CDR2: GTSNPN and SVGIG (reference sequence). There are 13 residues in the CDR3. CDR3 bases: TGTGCCTGGAGTGTAAACGGGAACACTGAAGCTTTCTTT. This gives the protein CAWSVNGNTEAFF.

The table lists this clone with a few counts. The chain joins TRBV5-4 to TRBJ1-3, with D possibly being TRBD1 (6 bases). The CDR3 is 14 residues long. Germline CDR1 reads SGHNT; CDR2 reads YYREEE (reference sequence). V dropped 4 bases and J dropped 2 bases, with 10 bases sitting between them. CDR3 DNA: TGTGCCAGCAGCATTACAGGGACTGGAAACACCATATATTTT. This sequence encodes CASSITGTGNTIYF.

The rearrangement uses TRBV9 and TRBJ2-3; 11 bases are shared with TRBD1. The CDR3 consists of 16 residues. Germline CDR1 is SGDLS and CDR2 is YYNGEE. Trimming took 3 bases from V and 4 from J; bases not matched to a gene: 7. The DNA of the CDR3 is TGTGCCAGCAGCGCTAAGGACAGGGGGCGCGCAGATACGCAGTATTTT. Translation gives CASSAKDRGRADTQYF.